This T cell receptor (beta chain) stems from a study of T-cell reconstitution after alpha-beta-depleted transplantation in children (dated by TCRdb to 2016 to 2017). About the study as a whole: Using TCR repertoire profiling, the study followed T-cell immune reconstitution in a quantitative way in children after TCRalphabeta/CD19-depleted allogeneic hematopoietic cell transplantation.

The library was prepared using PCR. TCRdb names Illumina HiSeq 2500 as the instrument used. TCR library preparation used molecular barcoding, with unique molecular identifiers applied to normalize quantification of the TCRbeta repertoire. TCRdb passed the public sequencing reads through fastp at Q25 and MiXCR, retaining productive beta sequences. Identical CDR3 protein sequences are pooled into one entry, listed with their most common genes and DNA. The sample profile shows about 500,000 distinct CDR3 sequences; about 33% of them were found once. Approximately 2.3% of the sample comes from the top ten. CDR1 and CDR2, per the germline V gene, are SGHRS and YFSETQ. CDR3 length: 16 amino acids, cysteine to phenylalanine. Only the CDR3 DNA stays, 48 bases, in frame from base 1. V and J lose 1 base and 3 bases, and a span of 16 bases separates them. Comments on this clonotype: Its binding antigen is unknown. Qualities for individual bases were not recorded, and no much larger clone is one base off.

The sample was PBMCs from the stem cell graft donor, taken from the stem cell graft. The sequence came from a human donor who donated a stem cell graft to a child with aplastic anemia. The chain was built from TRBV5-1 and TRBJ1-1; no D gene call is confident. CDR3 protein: CASSLRFRASDTEAFF. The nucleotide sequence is TGCGCCAGCAGCTTGAGGTTCCGGGCCAGCGACACTGAAGCTTTCTTT.